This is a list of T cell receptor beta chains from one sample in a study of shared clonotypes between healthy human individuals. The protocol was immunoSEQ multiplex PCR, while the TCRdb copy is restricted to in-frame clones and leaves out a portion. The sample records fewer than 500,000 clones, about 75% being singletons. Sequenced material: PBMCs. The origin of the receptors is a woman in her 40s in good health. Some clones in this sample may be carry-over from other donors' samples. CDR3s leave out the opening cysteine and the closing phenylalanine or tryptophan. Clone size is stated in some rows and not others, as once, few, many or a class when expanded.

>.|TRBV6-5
ASIPRLNTGELF
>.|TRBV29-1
SVGGGVGYEQY
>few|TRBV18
ASSKTSGRADTQY
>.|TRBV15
AATGTTRDYEQY
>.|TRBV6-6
ASSPQVIDQPQH
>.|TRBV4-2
ASSLRLAGESDTQY
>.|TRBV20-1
SAGPGGRAF
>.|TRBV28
ASSPTTGRAF
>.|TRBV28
ASSGRRGPTDTQY
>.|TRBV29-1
SVASGKGAREETQY
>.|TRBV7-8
ASSKPSGRGGEQY
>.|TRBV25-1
ASSELGAADTQY
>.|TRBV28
ASSSHRVGTGNTIY
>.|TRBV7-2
ASSPGLASYNEQF
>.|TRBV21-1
ASSKGANEQF
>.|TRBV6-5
ASKNRGTHTEAF
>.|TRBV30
AWSLRGRLTEAF
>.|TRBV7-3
ASSNSPGPFYEQY
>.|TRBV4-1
ASSHSIGGQGYNEQF
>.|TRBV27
ASSTGTGAPTNEKLF
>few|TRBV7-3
ASSLTGRRNQETQY
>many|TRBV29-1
SVANRDSFLEAF
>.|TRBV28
ASSPGQGTYEQY
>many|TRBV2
ASTGDASGANVLT